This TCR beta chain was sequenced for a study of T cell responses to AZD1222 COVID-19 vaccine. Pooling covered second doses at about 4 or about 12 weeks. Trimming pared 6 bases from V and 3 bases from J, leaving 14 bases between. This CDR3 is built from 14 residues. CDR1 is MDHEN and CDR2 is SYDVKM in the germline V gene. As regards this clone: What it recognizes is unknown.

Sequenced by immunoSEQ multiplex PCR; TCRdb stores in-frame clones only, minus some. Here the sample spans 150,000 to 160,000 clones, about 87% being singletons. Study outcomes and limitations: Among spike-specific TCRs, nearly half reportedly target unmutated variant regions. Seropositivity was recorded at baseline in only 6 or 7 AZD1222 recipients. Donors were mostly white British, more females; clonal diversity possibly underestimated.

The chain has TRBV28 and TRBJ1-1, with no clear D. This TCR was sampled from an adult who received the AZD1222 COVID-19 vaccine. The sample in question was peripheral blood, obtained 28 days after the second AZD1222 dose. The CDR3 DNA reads TGTGCCAGCAGAGGACCCCCCTGGGACACTGAAGCTTTCTTT. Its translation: CASRGPPWDTEAFF.